This record concerns one T cell receptor (beta chain) sequence. What it binds is not known. This record belongs to a study of OX40 agonist ivuxolimab in advanced cancers. Notes on the study in general: The CD4+ and CD8+ T cells in the blood had expanded clonally by week 6 at 0.1 to 3.0 mg/kg.

Germline lookup yields CDR1 SNHLY and CDR2 FYNNEI. The CDR3 spans 18 residues. J lost 4 bases, V lost 6 bases, and 18 bases had no gene match. Using immunoSEQ multiplex PCR, the repertoire was profiled, and TCRdb retains in-frame clones only, with some absent. The sample holds about 40,000 clones, around 88% seen once. Sequencing used CD4+ or CD8+ T cells sorted from blood, obtained in a trial of the OX40 agonist ivuxolimab. The chain is built from TRBV2 and TRBJ2-3, with 8 positions matching TRBD2. This clonotype originated in an adult with an advanced solid tumor such as melanoma, head and neck, liver or kidney cancer. CDR3 region: CASRGRYSGTRASDTQYF. The CDR3 coding sequence is TGTGCCAGCAGAGGGAGGTATAGTGGGACTAGAGCATCAGATACGCAGTATTTT.